Shown below are 31 T cell receptor beta chains from a single sample sequenced in a study of blood T cell repertoires in COVID-19. Data came from immunoSEQ multiplex PCR; TCRdb stores just in-frame clones and leaves some out. Among roughly 230,000 clones listed, under 90% were seen once. Sequenced input: peripheral blood. The receptors were sampled from a woman of 80 years or more with acute or convalescent COVID-19.

As to this clone: The sample carries other DNA sequences with the same CDR3. The CDR3 protein is CASSFGSSYEQYF. The CDR3 DNA reads as TGTGCCAGCAGCTTTGGGAGCTCCTACGAGCAGTACTTC. The chain combines TRBV11-3 with TRBJ2-7, with D possibly being TRBD2 (5 bases). CDR1 is SGHNT and CDR2 is YENEEA in the germline V gene. This CDR3 is 13 amino acids long. With 3 bases removed from V and 0 bases from J, the gap between germline ends came to 6 bases.

In this sample, this clone turned up once. This chain joins TRBV3-1 (or the pseudogene TRBV3-2) and TRBJ1-6; D unclear. CDR1 LGHDT and CDR2 YNNKEL come from the germline V gene (reference sequence). The CDR3 extends over 15 amino acids. V lost 1 base, J lost 14 bases, and 18 bases lay in between. The CDR3 loop is CASSQGVMSAGALHF. CDR3 bases: TGTGCCAGCAGCCAAGGTGTCATGAGCGCCGGGGCCCTCCACTTT.

The chain has TRBV27 and TRBJ1-2, with 7 positions matching TRBD1. The germline V gene encodes CDR1 MNHEY and CDR2 SMNVEV (reference sequence). CDR3 size: 15 residues. Losses at the gene ends were 0 bases for V and 4 bases for J; bases not matched to a gene: 5. DNA for the CDR3: TGTGCCAGCAGTTTATCCACAGGGGACCTCTATGGCTACACCTTC. It translates to CASSLSTGDLYGYTF.

J is TRBJ2-2 and V is TRBV5-1, with TRBD1 matching over 7 bases. This CDR3 comprises 15 residues. CDR1 is SGHRS, CDR2 YFSETQ, per germline. Trimming removed 3 bases from V and 3 bases from J; junction bases left unmatched: 5. The CDR3 spells CASSSGQVDTGELFF. The CDR3 DNA is TGCGCCAGCAGCTCCGGACAGGTTGACACCGGGGAGCTGTTTTTT.

The chain recombines TRBV11-1 with TRBJ1-2; the match to TRBD1 covers 10 bases. The CDR3 consists of 14 residues. Germline CDR1 SGHAT, CDR2 FQDESV (reference sequence). J gave up 2 bases and V 4 bases, and 1 base lay outside the gene matches. In nucleotides, the CDR3 is TGTGCCAGCAGCTGGGGACAGGGGAACTATGGCTACACCTTC. It is translated as CASSWGQGNYGYTF. Looking up the rest from reference TRBV11-1 and TRBJ1-2 gives the full variable domain: EAEVAQSPRYKITEKSQAVAFWCDPISGHATLYWYRQILGQGPELLVQFQDESVVDDSQLPKDRFSAERLKGVDSTLKIQPAELGDSAMYLCASSWGQGNYGYTFGSGTRLTVV.

The rearrangement joins TRBV11-2 to TRBJ2-5, with 14 positions matching TRBD2. The CDR3 loop spans 17 amino acids. After removal of 5 bases from V and 7 bases from J, the junction contained 12 bases not matched to a gene. CDR1 SGHAT and CDR2 FQNNGV come from the germline V gene. In DNA form, the CDR3 reads TGTGCCAGCAGCCCCCAGAGAGGGACTAGCGGGGGCAGGACCCAGTACTTC. This encodes CASSPQRGTSGGRTQYF.

This chain links TRBV14 with TRBJ1-6; unclear D gene. V lost 4 bases to trimming and J lost 3 bases, with 10 bases between them. Per germline, CDR1 SGHDN and CDR2 FVKESK. This CDR3 spans 15 amino acids. CDR3 amino acids: CASSPTLNYNSPLHF. The CDR3 nucleotides are TGTGCCAGCAGCCCCACGCTAAACTATAATTCACCCCTCCACTTT.

The chain is built from TRBV30 and TRBJ1-4, with 8 bases aligning to TRBD1. V was clipped by 2 bases and J by 7 bases; unmatched bases: 6. Germline V CDR1 and CDR2: GTSNPN, SVGIG (reference sequence). CDR3 length equals 14 residues. The CDR3 region is CAWSTGGTGEKLFF. DNA for the CDR3: TGTGCCTGGAGTACAGGGGGTACGGGTGAAAAACTGTTTTTT. Supplemented by reference TRBV30 and TRBJ1-4, the full variable domain reads SQTIHQWPATLVQPVGSPLSLECTVEGTSNPNLYWYRQAAGRGLQLLFYSVGIGQISSEVPQNLSASRPQDRQFILSSKKLLLSDSGFYLCAWSTGGTGEKLFFGSGTQLSVL.

The chain carries TRBV18 and TRBJ1-4; D remains ambiguous. The germline gives CDR1 KGHSH, CDR2 LQKENI. Deletions cut 2 bases from V and 8 bases from J, with 9 bases between. The CDR3 runs to 13 residues. The CDR3 sequence: CASSPEVGEKLFF. The CDR3 DNA reads TGTGCCAGCTCACCAGAGGTCGGGGAAAAACTGTTTTTT.

The CDR3: CASGQGLNNEQFF. In DNA, the CDR3 is TGTGCCAGCGGTCAGGGACTAAACAATGAGCAGTTCTTC. The rearrangement uses TRBV2 and TRBJ2-1, with 7 bases matching TRBD2. Per the germline V gene, CDR1 is SNHLY and CDR2 is FYNNEI. V shed 8 bases, J shed 5 bases, and the junction held 6 bases outside the gene matches. The CDR3 sequence is 13 residues long.

The chain joins TRBV6-1 to TRBJ1-3; 9 bases fit TRBD1. The CDR3 spans 19 residues. J lost 1 base, V lost 0 bases, and 10 bases had no gene match. The V gene's germline CDR1 is MNHNS and CDR2 SASEGT. The CDR3 DNA sequence: TGTGCCAGCAGTGAAGCGCTTCTTGGACAGGGGAGGTCTGGAAACACCATATATTTT. Its translation: CASSEALLGQGRSGNTIYF.

The V and J genes are TRBV30 and TRBJ1-1; D remains unclear. Germline V gives CDR1 GTSNPN, CDR2 SVGIG (reference sequence). The CDR3 is 14 amino acids. Trimming stripped 0 bases from V and 0 bases from J, with 8 bases between. The CDR3 DNA sequence: TGTGCCTGGAGTGTTTGGCAGGTGAACACTGAAGCTTTCTTT. Translating gives CAWSVWQVNTEAFF.

This clone was seen many times. The chain employs TRBV7-6 and TRBJ2-7; tentatively, D is TRBD2 (6 bases). V lost 1 base to trimming and J lost 2 bases, with 12 bases between them. Germline CDR1 SGHVS, CDR2 FNYEAQ. CDR3 length: 15 amino acids. CDR3 coding DNA: TGTGCCAGCAGCTTAGACGCGGGGCCCGCCTACGAGCAGTACTTC. It codes for CASSLDAGPAYEQYF.

This chain connects TRBV7-8 to TRBJ2-5; D perhaps matches TRBD1 (6 bases). The CDR3 consists of 14 residues. Trimming shortened V by 3 bases and J by 5 bases, and 13 bases separated the two germline ends. From germline, CDR1 is SGHVS and CDR2 FQNEAQ. In DNA form, the CDR3 reads TGTGCCAGCAGCTTCACGTGGGGGCTCGAGACCCAGTACTTC. This sequence encodes CASSFTWGLETQYF.

The rearrangement uses TRBV5-1 and TRBJ2-5; 11 bases map to TRBD1. The CDR3 is 16 amino acids. CDR1 and CDR2 from the germline V gene are SGHRS and YFSETQ. The junction had 9 bases not matched to a gene; V was cut back by 3 bases and J by 5 bases. CDR3 coding DNA: TGCGCCAGCAGCTCGGGACAGGGGGAGTTTGGTGAGACCCAGTACTTC. Its translation: CASSSGQGEFGETQYF.

The chain couples TRBV7-9 to TRBJ1-3; the match to TRBD1 covers 9 bases. This CDR3 comprises 15 residues. The germline V gene encodes CDR1 SEHNR and CDR2 FQNEAQ (reference sequence). V was pared by 6 bases and J by 4 bases, with 7 bases of the junction left unmatched. CDR3 coding DNA: TGTGCCAGCAGGCCGGACAGGGGAGCGGGAAACACCATATATTTT. Residues: CASRPDRGAGNTIYF.

This clone was seen only once. This chain joins TRBV7-8 and TRBJ1-4; a possible D gene is TRBD1 (6 bases). CDR3 length: 15 amino acids. Deletions cut 5 bases from V and 10 bases from J, with 20 bases between. CDR1 SGHVS and CDR2 FQNEAQ come from the germline V gene. The CDR3 DNA reads TGTGCCAGCAGCCCCTCGACAGGACAAAGCGGAAAACTGTTTTTT. Protein sequence: CASSPSTGQSGKLFF.

This clone showed up just once. The gene calls are TRBV12-3 or TRBV12-4 and TRBJ2-1; tentatively, D is TRBD1 (6 bases). V dropped 8 bases and J dropped 10 bases, with 18 bases sitting between them. The CDR3 spans 13 residues. DNA of the CDR3: TGTGCCAGCTCTTATTACCGGGACATAGAGCAGTTCTTC. Translation: CASSYYRDIEQFF.

This clone has only one observation. The chain uses TRBV5-4 and TRBJ1-1; the D gene is possibly TRBD1 (6 bases). The CDR3 length is 15 residues. Germline V gives CDR1 SGHNT, CDR2 YYREEE (reference sequence). V was pared by 1 base and J by 1 base, with 11 bases between. The CDR3 loop reads CASSLSGAGNTEAFF. The CDR3 DNA follows: TGTGCCAGCAGCTTGTCAGGGGCCGGGAACACTGAAGCTTTCTTT.

The chain has TRBV29-1 and TRBJ1-1; no clear D gene. V shed 7 bases and J shed 4 bases, with 22 bases lying between them. Germline V CDR1 and CDR2: SQVTM, ANQGSEA. This CDR3 spans 15 amino acids. The CDR3 here is CSGRGGGGLGTEAFF. The CDR3 region has the DNA TGCAGCGGACGGGGTGGAGGCGGGCTGGGCACTGAAGCTTTCTTT.

The genes are TRBV18 and TRBJ1-5; TRBD1 matches 8 bases. Per the germline V gene, CDR1 is KGHSH and CDR2 is LQKENI. The CDR3 covers 16 residues. V was clipped by 0 bases and J by 2 bases; unmatched bases: 3. The CDR3 bases are TGTGCCAGCTCACCACCCCCGACAGGGGGCAATCAGCCCCAGCATTTT. Its translation: CASSPPPTGGNQPQHF.

This sequence joins TRBV18 and TRBJ1-1; D gene unclear. CDR3 size: 17 residues. Germline values: CDR1 KGHSH, CDR2 LQKENI. V lost 3 bases, J lost 3 bases, and 20 bases lay in between. The CDR3 region is CASSPSHFGLLDTEAFF. CDR3 nucleotides: TGTGCCAGCTCACCCAGCCACTTTGGGCTTCTGGACACTGAAGCTTTCTTT.

J is TRBJ2-7 and V is TRBV28, with TRBD1 as a possible D gene (6 bases). This CDR3 comprises 14 residues. Trimming stripped 3 bases from V and 0 bases from J, with 9 bases between. Germline assignment: CDR1 MDHEN and CDR2 SYDVKM. The DNA for the CDR3 is TGTGCCAGCAGTTTCCGACAGGTCTCCTACGAGCAGTACTTC. Amino acids: CASSFRQVSYEQYF.

This chain links TRBV4-2 with TRBJ1-3; D unresolved. The CDR3 has 15 amino acids. Trimming took 3 bases from V and 0 from J, leaving 9 bases between them. Germline loops: CDR1 LGHNA, CDR2 YNFKEQ. The CDR3 spells CASSQPGNSGNTIYF. The CDR3 region has the DNA TGTGCCAGCAGCCAGCCAGGAAACTCTGGAAACACCATATATTTT.

The genes are TRBV6-5 and TRBJ2-1, with 8 positions matching TRBD2. V lost 8 bases to trimming and J lost 8 bases; unmatched junction nucleotides: 8. Looked up from germline, CDR1 is MNHEY and CDR2 is SVGAGI. This CDR3 region has 13 residues. CDR3 sequence: CASRGGGSDEQFF. In DNA, the CDR3 is TGTGCCAGCCGAGGCGGGGGGTCTGATGAGCAGTTCTTC.

The rearrangement joins TRBV2 to TRBJ2-7; D might be TRBD2 (6 bases). Germline CDR1 and CDR2: SNHLY and FYNNEI. The CDR3 contains 13 residues. Trimming took 11 bases from V and 6 from J, leaving 20 bases between them. CDR3: CAGTRGGSIEQYF. The CDR3, as DNA: TGTGCCGGAACTCGTGGGGGGTCTATCGAGCAGTACTTC.

This clone was observed a single time. The chain links TRBV10-2 to TRBJ1-2; 9 bases are a match to TRBD1. Unmatched junction bases numbered 4, after V lost 5 bases and J lost 6 bases. The CDR3 totals 13 residues. Looked up from germline, CDR1 is WSHSY and CDR2 is SAAADI. The CDR3 loop reads CASSTGGADGYTF. The CDR3 nucleotides read TGCGCCAGCAGTACAGGGGGCGCAGATGGCTACACCTTC.

The CDR3 is CASSLLAYGYTF. In DNA, the CDR3 is TGTGCCAGCAGTTTATTAGCATATGGCTACACCTTC. The chain combines TRBV12-3 or TRBV12-4 with TRBJ1-2, with D hard to call. The ends were cut back, 2 bases at V and 5 bases at J, with 6 bases in the middle. This CDR3 region has 12 residues.

The rearrangement links TRBV29-1 to TRBJ1-1, with D maybe TRBD1 (6 bases). Germline V lookup: CDR1 SQVTM, CDR2 ANQGSEA. Deletions cut 8 bases from V and 0 bases from J, with 16 bases between. There are 14 residues in the CDR3. Here the CDR3 DNA reads TGCAGCACCTGGTGGGGGGGCATGAACACTGAAGCTTTCTTT. It specifies CSTWWGGMNTEAFF. The full variable domain, its missing parts supplied by reference TRBV29-1 and TRBJ1-1, is SAVISQKPSRDICQRGTSLTIQCQVDSQVTMMFWYRQQPGQSLTLIATANQGSEATYESGFVIDKFPISRPNLTFSTLTVSNMSPEDSSIYLCSTWWGGMNTEAFFGQGTRLTVV.

The sample holds a few counts of this clone. The V call is TRBV10-1, the J call TRBJ2-3; D remains ambiguous. Between the trimmed V and J ends, which lost 8 bases and 6 bases, there was a span of 6 bases. CDR1 is WNHNN and CDR2 is SYGVQD in the germline V gene (reference sequence). There are 10 residues in the CDR3. The CDR3: CASSGDTQYF. The DNA for the CDR3 is TGCGCCAGCTCCGGGGATACGCAGTATTTT.

The J gene is TRBJ1-1, the V gene TRBV7-2, with D unresolved. Deletions cut 5 bases from V and 1 base from J, with 11 bases between. CDR3 length: 14 amino acids. The V gene's germline CDR1 is SGHTA and CDR2 FQGNSA. The CDR3 loop reads CASSTRAGNTEAFF. The CDR3 coding sequence is TGTGCCAGCAGCACCCGGGCGGGGAACACTGAAGCTTTCTTT.